The next 21 T cell receptor beta chains were all read from a single sample in a study of blood T cells in healthy people across ages. A J-beta primer mix and a sample-barcoded 5' primer were used in a second PCR of about 7 to 12 cycles. TCRdb redid the calling of the 5' RACE reads with MiXCR, one entry per CDR3 protein. This sample carries about 970,000 distinct CDR3 sequences, roughly half of them seen once, and the ten largest clones take about a fifth. The material sequenced was blood. Receptors originate from a woman in her sixties in good health.

The chain joins TRBV30 to TRBJ1-1, with D unresolved. Per the germline V gene, CDR1 is GTSNPN and CDR2 is SVGIG (reference sequence). CDR3 size: 17 residues. Trimming shortened V by 0 bases and J by 6 bases, and 23 bases separated the two germline ends. The CDR3 spells CAWSVIFWRQEKSEAFF. CDR3 DNA: TGTGCCTGGAGTGTAATCTTTTGGCGCCAAGAGAAATCTGAAGCTTTCTTT.

This clonotype has a handful of counts. J is TRBJ2-5 and V is TRBV6-5; weak D call: TRBD1 (5 bases). The J call may be wrong; the DNA end is better matched by TRBJ2-7. This CDR3 region has 13 residues. Germline loops: CDR1 MNHEY, CDR2 SVGAGI. In DNA form, the CDR3 reads TGTGCCAGCAGCCACAGGACGGACTACGAGCAGTACTTC. Encoded protein: CASSHRTDYEQYF.

Regarding this clonotype: Its ends do not fully match the called genes, so a read error is possible. The chain uses TRBV18 and TRBJ1-4; TRBD1 aligns across 7 bases. The CDR3 spans 16 residues. Germline CDR1 reads KGHSH; CDR2 reads LQKENI. CDR3 sequence (DNA): TGTGCCAGCTCACTTAACCCGAGGGGGCCTAATGAAAGACTGTTTTTT. Its protein is CASSLNPRGPNERLFF.

The genes are TRBV7-2 and TRBJ2-2; tentatively, D is TRBD2 (6 bases). The CDR3 contains 15 residues. Germline CDR1 reads SGHTA; CDR2 reads FQGNSA. Trimming removed 6 bases from V and 2 bases from J, with 13 bases in between. CDR3 coding DNA: TGTGCCAGCAGTACCGGGACTTTAAACACCGGGGAGCTGTTTTTT. Protein: CASSTGTLNTGELFF.

This clonotype was counted a single time. The chain recombines TRBV11-3 with TRBJ1-6; tentative D call: TRBD1 (5 bases). V lost 4 bases and J 9 bases, leaving 13 bases between the germline ends. Germline V gene sequence: CDR1 SGHNT, CDR2 YENEEA. CDR3 length: 14 amino acids. CDR3 nucleotides: TGTGCCAGCAGCTCCGGGCCGAGGGGTTCACCCCTCCACTTT. It specifies CASSSGPRGSPLHF.

The chain carries TRBV7-2 and TRBJ1-5; D remains unclear. There are 15 residues in the CDR3. CDR1 is SGHTA and CDR2 is FQGNSA in the germline V gene. V lost 5 bases and J lost 4, with 15 bases in between. The CDR3 nucleotides read TGTGCCAGCAGCCTCCTGACCCCATCTAATCAGCCCCAGCATTTT. This gives the protein CASSLLTPSNQPQHF.

This clonotype was detected a few times. The chain links TRBV7-2 to TRBJ2-7, with 7 bases matching TRBD1. The germline CDR1 and CDR2 sequences are SGHTA and FQGNSA. The CDR3 is 15 residues long. The J segment lost 3 bases and the V segment lost 4 bases, leaving 9 bases of the junction unmatched. In nucleotides, the CDR3 is TGTGCCAGCAGCTCGTCCGGGACAGCGATCTACGAGCAGTACTTC. This gives the protein CASSSSGTAIYEQYF.

The chain uses TRBV29-1 and TRBJ2-5; maybe TRBD2 (5 bases). The V gene's germline CDR1 is SQVTM and CDR2 ANQGSEA. V was pared by 7 bases and J by 3 bases, with 15 bases between. The CDR3 has 13 residues. CDR3 region: CSATPGSKETQYF. The CDR3 DNA reads TGCAGCGCAACCCCGGGGTCTAAAGAGACCCAGTACTTC.

V usage is TRBV27 and J usage is TRBJ2-7; TRBD1 aligns across 9 bases. Per germline, CDR1 MNHEY and CDR2 SMNVEV (reference sequence). J was trimmed by 1 base and V by 5 bases; bases with no gene match: 12. This CDR3 is built from 17 residues. The CDR3 region is CASSIGGTGPPSYEQYF. In nucleotides, the CDR3 is TGTGCCAGCAGTATAGGTGGGACAGGGCCCCCTTCCTACGAGCAGTACTTC.

This clonotype has a handful of counts. The chain uses TRBV4-2 and TRBJ2-7; a possible D gene is TRBD2 (6 bases). CDR1 is LGHNA, CDR2 YNFKEQ, per germline. CDR3 length: 19 amino acids. V lost 1 base and J 1 base, leaving 23 bases between the germline ends. The CDR3, as DNA: TGTGCCAGCAGCCAAGCCGCCGGGAGCGGATCAATGGCGTCCTACGAGCAGTACTTC. It is translated as CASSQAAGSGSMASYEQYF.

The rearrangement uses TRBV5-1 and TRBJ1-2; TRBD1 might be the D (5 bases). The V and J ends lost 4 bases and 2 bases respectively, with 12 bases between them. From germline, CDR1 is SGHRS and CDR2 YFSETQ. This CDR3 comprises 14 residues. CDR3 residues: CASSPRDGNYGYTF. The CDR3 nucleotides are TGCGCCAGCAGCCCCCGGGACGGAAACTATGGCTACACCTTC. Based on the CDR3 plus reference TRBV5-1 and TRBJ1-2, the full variable domain is KAGVTQTPRYLIKTRGQQVTLSCSPISGHRSVSWYQQTPGQGLQFLFEYFSETQRNKGNFPGRFSGRQFSNSRSEMNVSTLELGDSALYLCASSPRDGNYGYTFGSGTRLTVV.

The chain employs TRBV28 and TRBJ2-1; 10 bases fit TRBD2. Trimming cost V 11 bases and J 6 bases; bases outside gene matches: 16. CDR1 is MDHEN and CDR2 is SYDVKM in the germline V gene. The CDR3 covers 16 residues. CDR3 loop: CAVPLLTSGDINEQFF. For the CDR3, the DNA is TGTGCCGTCCCCCTCCTAACTAGCGGGGACATCAATGAGCAGTTCTTC.

This clonotype has a handful of counts. J is TRBJ2-7 and V is TRBV7-2; tentatively, D is TRBD1 (5 bases). Germline-derived CDR1 and CDR2 are SGHTA and FQGNSA. Trimming shortened V by 3 bases and J by 2 bases, and 14 bases separated the two germline ends. The CDR3 runs 15 residues. The CDR3 spells CASSLFPGSAYEQYF. The CDR3, as DNA: TGTGCCAGCAGCTTGTTCCCAGGGTCCGCCTACGAGCAGTACTTC.

This clonotype was detected ten times or more. The genes are TRBV18 and TRBJ2-5; TRBD1 might be the D (5 bases). V lost 4 bases and J lost 4, with 10 bases in between. Germline lookup yields CDR1 KGHSH and CDR2 LQKENI. There are 13 residues in the CDR3. The CDR3 here is CASSHGTGETQYF. The CDR3 nucleotides are TGTGCCAGCTCACATGGAACAGGAGAGACCCAGTACTTC.

The rearrangement uses TRBV6-6 and TRBJ1-6; TRBD1 is a possible D gene (6 bases). Trimming took off 6 bases at V and 8 bases at J, with 17 bases between the two ends. The CDR3 spans 15 residues. The germline V gene has CDR1 MNHNY and CDR2 SVGAGI (reference sequence). CDR3 sequence reads: CASRLSQGWDSPLHF. In DNA, the CDR3 is TGTGCCAGCAGACTATCACAGGGTTGGGATTCACCCCTCCACTTT.

The rearrangement uses TRBV20-1 and TRBJ2-5; weak D call: TRBD1 (5 bases). This CDR3 has 14 amino acids. Germline lookup yields CDR1 DFQATT and CDR2 SNEGSKA (reference sequence). The V end was cut by 2 bases, the J end by 2 bases, with 12 bases between. CDR3 amino acids: CSARKDISQETQYF. The CDR3 DNA reads TGCAGTGCTAGAAAGGACATATCACAAGAGACCCAGTACTTC.

The J gene is TRBJ1-5, the V gene TRBV10-3; TRBD1 is a possible D gene (6 bases). Trimming took 8 bases from V and 6 from J, leaving 17 bases between them. The CDR3 is 14 amino acids. Germline assignment: CDR1 ENHRY and CDR2 SYGVKD. CDR3 coding DNA: TGTGCCATCGCCACAGAAGGGGGGGGTCAGCCCCAGCATTTT. Its translation: CAIATEGGGQPQHF.

The genes are TRBV28 and TRBJ1-2, with a weak D call TRBD1 (5 bases). CDR1 is MDHEN, CDR2 SYDVKM, per germline. Trimming shortened V by 5 bases and J by 5 bases, and 24 bases separated the two germline ends. The length of the CDR3 is 17 residues. The CDR3 coding sequence is TGTGCCAGCAGTCTGAACTTAGACAGCCCCTTAGGGTATGGCTACACCTTC. This sequence encodes CASSLNLDSPLGYGYTF.

This chain joins TRBV28 and TRBJ2-7; 8 nucleotides line up with TRBD2. V shed 2 bases and J 6 bases; nucleotides not matched to a gene: 6. CDR1 is MDHEN, CDR2 SYDVKM, per germline. The CDR3 contains 14 residues. CDR3 sequence: CASSLAAGVTEQYF. CDR3 sequence (DNA): TGTGCCAGCAGTTTAGCAGCGGGAGTCACCGAGCAGTACTTC.

On this clonotype itself: A junction boundary mismatches the germline segment, possibly from a read error. The chain is built from TRBV29-1 and TRBJ2-7; a weak D match, TRBD2 (5 bases). This CDR3 is 12 amino acids long. The germline V gene encodes CDR1 SQVTM and CDR2 ANQGSEA. CDR3 coding DNA: TGCAGCGGACGGACTCGCTCCGACGAGCAGTACTTC. It translates to CSGRTRSDEQYF.

This clonotype occurred once. The V call is TRBV27, the J call TRBJ1-5; 8 nucleotides match TRBD1. The CDR3 runs 11 residues. V dropped 10 bases and J dropped 7; count of bases not matched to a gene: 3. The germline V gene has CDR1 MNHEY and CDR2 SMNVEV (reference sequence). The CDR3 protein is CANRGRQPQHF. CDR3 DNA: TGTGCCAACAGGGGGAGGCAGCCCCAGCATTTT.